This T cell receptor beta chain was profiled in a study of shared T cell receptors in the human thymus. Profiled with immunoSEQ multiplex PCR; TCRdb holds only in-frame clones, not every one. The sample holds some 720,000 clones; over 75% are singletons and the top ten take 0.0095% to 0.013%. In germline, CDR1 is MDHEN, CDR2 SYDVKM. The CDR3 covers 14 residues. The V segment lost 5 bases and the J segment 3 bases; nucleotides outside the gene matches: 4. This sample also appeared in a second study, on human thymus T cells. That paper states: Healthy Finnish infants undergoing corrective surgery for congenital heart defects were the donors. Gene usage (both V and J) appeared biased in thymic and blood repertoires.

The sequencing input was thymocytes. The rearrangement joins TRBV28 to TRBJ2-5; 9 positions match TRBD1. The sequence came from a boy younger than two with a congenital heart defect. In DNA form, the CDR3 reads TGTGCCAGCAGTGACCGGACAGGGGAAGAGACCCAGTACTTC. Protein product: CASSDRTGEETQYF. Supplemented by reference TRBV28 and TRBJ2-5, the full variable domain reads DVKVTQSSRYLVKRTGEKVFLECVQDMDHENMFWYRQDPGLGLRLIYFSYDVKMKEKGDIPEGYSVSREKKERFSLILESASTNQTSMYLCASSDRTGEETQYFGPGTRLLVL.